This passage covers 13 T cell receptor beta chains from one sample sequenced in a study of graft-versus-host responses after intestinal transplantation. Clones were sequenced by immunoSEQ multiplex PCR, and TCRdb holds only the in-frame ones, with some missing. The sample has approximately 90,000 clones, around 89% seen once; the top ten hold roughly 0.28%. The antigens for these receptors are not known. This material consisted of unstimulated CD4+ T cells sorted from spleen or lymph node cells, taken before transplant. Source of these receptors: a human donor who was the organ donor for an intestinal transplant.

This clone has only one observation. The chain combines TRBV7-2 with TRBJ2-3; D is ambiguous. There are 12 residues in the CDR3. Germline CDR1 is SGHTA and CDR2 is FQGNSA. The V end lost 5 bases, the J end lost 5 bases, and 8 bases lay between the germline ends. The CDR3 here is CASSPNRDTQYF. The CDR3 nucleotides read TGTGCCAGCAGCCCTAACCGAGATACGCAGTATTTT.

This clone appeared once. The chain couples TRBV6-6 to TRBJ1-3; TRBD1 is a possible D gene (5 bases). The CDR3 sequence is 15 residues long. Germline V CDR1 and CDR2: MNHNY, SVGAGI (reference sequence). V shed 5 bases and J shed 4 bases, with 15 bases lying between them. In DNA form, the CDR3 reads TGTGCCAGCAGTCGACCTCGGGGGAGCGGAAACACCATATATTTT. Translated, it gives CASSRPRGSGNTIYF.

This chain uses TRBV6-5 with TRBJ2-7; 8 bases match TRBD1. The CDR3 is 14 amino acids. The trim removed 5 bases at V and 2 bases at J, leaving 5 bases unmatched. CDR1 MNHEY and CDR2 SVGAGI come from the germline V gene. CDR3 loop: CASSGQTGAYEQYF. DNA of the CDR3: TGTGCCAGCAGTGGCCAGACAGGGGCCTACGAGCAGTACTTC.

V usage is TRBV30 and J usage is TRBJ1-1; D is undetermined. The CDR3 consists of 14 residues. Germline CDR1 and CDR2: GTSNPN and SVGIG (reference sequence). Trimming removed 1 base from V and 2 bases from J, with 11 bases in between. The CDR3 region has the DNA TGTGCCTGGAGTGGGGCCATTACAAACACTGAAGCTTTCTTT. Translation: CAWSGAITNTEAFF.

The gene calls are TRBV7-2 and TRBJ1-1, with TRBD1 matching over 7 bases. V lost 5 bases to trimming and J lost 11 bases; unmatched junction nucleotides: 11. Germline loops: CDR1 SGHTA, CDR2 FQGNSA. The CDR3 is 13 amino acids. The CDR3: CASSPDRAGAAFF. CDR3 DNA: TGTGCCAGCAGCCCCGACAGGGCTGGGGCGGCTTTCTTT.

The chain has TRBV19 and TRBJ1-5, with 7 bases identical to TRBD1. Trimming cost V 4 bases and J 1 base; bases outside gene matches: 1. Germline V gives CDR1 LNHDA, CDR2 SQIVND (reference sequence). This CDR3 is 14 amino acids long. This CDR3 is CASSTGQSNQPQHF. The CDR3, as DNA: TGTGCCAGTAGTACGGGACAGAGCAATCAGCCCCAGCATTTT.

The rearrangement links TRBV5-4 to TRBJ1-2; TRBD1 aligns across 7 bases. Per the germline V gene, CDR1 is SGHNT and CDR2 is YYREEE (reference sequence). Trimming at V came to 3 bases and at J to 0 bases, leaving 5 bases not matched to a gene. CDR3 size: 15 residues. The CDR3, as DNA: TGTGCCAGCAGCTCGACAGGGCTAGCTAACTATGGCTACACCTTC. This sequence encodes CASSSTGLANYGYTF. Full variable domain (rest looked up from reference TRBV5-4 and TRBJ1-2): ETGVTQSPTHLIKTRGQQVTLRCSSQSGHNTVSWYQQALGQGPQFIFQYYREEENGRGNFPPRFSGLQFPNYSSELNVNALELDDSALYLCASSSTGLANYGYTFGSGTRLTVV.

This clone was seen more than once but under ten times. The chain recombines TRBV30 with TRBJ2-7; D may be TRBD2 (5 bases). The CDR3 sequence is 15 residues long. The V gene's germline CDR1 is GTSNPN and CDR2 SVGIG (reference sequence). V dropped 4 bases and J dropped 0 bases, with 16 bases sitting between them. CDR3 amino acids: CAWTMRRPSSYEQYF. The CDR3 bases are TGTGCCTGGACCATGAGGAGGCCTAGCTCCTACGAGCAGTACTTC. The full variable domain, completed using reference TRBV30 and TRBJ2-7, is SQTIHQWPATLVQPVGSPLSLECTVEGTSNPNLYWYRQAAGRGLQLLFYSVGIGQISSEVPQNLSASRPQDRQFILSSKKLLLSDSGFYLCAWTMRRPSSYEQYFGPGTRLTVT.

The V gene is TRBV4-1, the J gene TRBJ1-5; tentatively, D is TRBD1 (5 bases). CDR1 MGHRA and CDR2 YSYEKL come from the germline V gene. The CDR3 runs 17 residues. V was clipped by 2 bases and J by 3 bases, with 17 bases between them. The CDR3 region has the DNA TGCGCCAGCAGCCAAAGCGGGGCAGGGAGGGACAATCAGCCCCAGCATTTT. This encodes CASSQSGAGRDNQPQHF.

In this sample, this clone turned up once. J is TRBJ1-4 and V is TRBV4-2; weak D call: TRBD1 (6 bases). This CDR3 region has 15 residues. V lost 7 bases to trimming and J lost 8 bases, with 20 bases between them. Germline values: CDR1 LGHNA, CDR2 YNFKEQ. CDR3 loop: CASNTPGGAREKLFF. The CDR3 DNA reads TGTGCCAGCAACACCCCGGGGGGGGCGAGGGAAAAACTGTTTTTT.

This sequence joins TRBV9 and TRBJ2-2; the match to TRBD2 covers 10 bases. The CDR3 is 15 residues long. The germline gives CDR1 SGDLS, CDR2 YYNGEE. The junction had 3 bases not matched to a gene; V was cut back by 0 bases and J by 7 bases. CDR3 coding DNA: TGTGCCAGCAGCGTAGCAGCGGGAGGGGTCGGGGAGCTGTTTTTT. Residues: CASSVAAGGVGELFF.

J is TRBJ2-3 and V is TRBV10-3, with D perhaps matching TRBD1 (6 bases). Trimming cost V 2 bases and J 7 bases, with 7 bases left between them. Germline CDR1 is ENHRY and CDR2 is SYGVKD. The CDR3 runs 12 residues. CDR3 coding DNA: TGTGCCATCAGTGAGGGGGGCCATACGCAGTATTTT. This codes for CAISEGGHTQYF.

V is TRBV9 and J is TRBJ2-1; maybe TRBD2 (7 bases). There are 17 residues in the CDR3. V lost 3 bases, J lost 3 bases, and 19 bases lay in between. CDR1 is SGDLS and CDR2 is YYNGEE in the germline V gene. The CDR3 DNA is TGTGCCAGCAGCGGGGGGGGGCCTATCGCAGGCTACAATGAGCAGTTCTTC. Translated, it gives CASSGGGPIAGYNEQFF.